Shown below are 10 T cell receptor beta chains from a single sample sequenced in a study of T-cell reconstitution after alpha-beta-depleted transplantation in children. Unique molecular identifiers were built into the TCRbeta library. TCRdb reprocessed the PCR reads via MiXCR and lists one record per CDR3 protein. The sample includes roughly 280,000 distinct CDR3 sequences, 11% seen only once; the top ten take about a quarter. This specimen consisted of peripheral blood, obtained 180 days after TCRalphabeta/CD19-depleted stem cell transplant. Every receptor here comes from a male patient between 2 and 9 years old who had a stem cell transplant for chronic granulomatous disease, so the T cells may come from the graft donor.

The genes are TRBV6-2 or TRBV6-3 and TRBJ2-1, with D maybe TRBD2 (5 bases). The CDR3 runs to 12 residues. Trimming cost V 5 bases and J 4 bases, with 6 bases left between them. Germline V gene lookup returns CDR1 MNHEY and CDR2 SVGEGT. This chain's CDR3 is CASSKRYNEQFF. The CDR3 region has the DNA TGTGCCAGCAGTAAGCGGTACAATGAGCAGTTCTTC.

This clonotype showed up many times. V usage is TRBV5-1 and J usage is TRBJ1-2; 11 nucleotides align to TRBD1. J lost 6 bases, V lost 7 bases, and 5 bases had no gene match. The germline V gene has CDR1 SGHRS and CDR2 YFSETQ. This CDR3 comprises 13 residues. In DNA, the CDR3 is TGCGCCAGCTGGACAGGGGGCAAGGATGGCTACACCTTC. This translates into CASWTGGKDGYTF.

This clonotype was detected ten times or more. This chain joins TRBV7-3 and TRBJ2-3, with D possibly TRBD2 on 5 matching bases. V dropped 7 bases and J dropped 2 bases, with 16 bases sitting between them. Germline CDR1 and CDR2: SGHTA and FQGTGA. CDR3 length: 15 residues. The CDR3 reads CASTSRGLSTDTQYF. CDR3 nucleotides: TGTGCCAGCACCTCACGGGGTCTATCCACAGATACGCAGTATTTT.

The table lists this clonotype with a few counts. The rearrangement uses TRBV5-1 and TRBJ2-1; no definite D call. Trimming cost V 0 bases and J 8 bases, with 18 bases left between them. This CDR3 region has 16 residues. Germline V gene sequence: CDR1 SGHRS, CDR2 YFSETQ. The CDR3 sequence: CASSLVARKSVDEQFF. The CDR3, as DNA: TGCGCCAGCAGCTTGGTGGCCAGAAAAAGCGTCGATGAGCAGTTCTTC.

This clonotype was counted many times. The rearrangement links TRBV28 to TRBJ1-2; no clear D. The CDR3 is 11 amino acids. Trimming shortened V by 2 bases and J by 8 bases, and 6 bases separated the two germline ends. CDR1 and CDR2 from the germline V gene are MDHEN and SYDVKM. The CDR3 sequence: CASSLGSGYTF. CDR3 nucleotides: TGTGCCAGCAGTTTAGGCTCCGGCTACACCTTC.

This clonotype occurred many times. The chain uses TRBV5-1 and TRBJ2-3, with a tentative D call TRBD2 (6 bases). Deletions cut 2 bases from V and 5 bases from J, with 9 bases between. The CDR3 is 13 amino acids. Germline CDR1 SGHRS, CDR2 YFSETQ. The CDR3 here is CASSFGGGDTQYF. CDR3 nucleotides: TGCGCCAGCAGCTTCGGGGGAGGAGATACGCAGTATTTT.

This clonotype has a count of ten or more. V and J are TRBV5-1 and TRBJ2-1; D unresolved. With 4 bases removed from V and 0 bases from J, the gap between germline ends came to 17 bases. Germline V gives CDR1 SGHRS, CDR2 YFSETQ. CDR3 size: 17 residues. The CDR3 nucleotides are TGCGCCAGCAGCGGCCTCAAGGCGCTGAACTCCTACAATGAGCAGTTCTTC. Residues: CASSGLKALNSYNEQFF.

This clonotype has at least ten counts. J is TRBJ2-5 and V is TRBV11-2; 7 bases agree with TRBD1. The CDR3 length is 13 residues. Germline CDR1 SGHAT, CDR2 FQNNGV. The junction had 6 bases not matched to a gene; V was cut back by 6 bases and J by 5 bases. In DNA form, the CDR3 reads TGTGCCAGCAGATATCCGACAGGGGAGACCCAGTACTTC. Amino acids: CASRYPTGETQYF.

The CDR3 region has the DNA TGTGCCAGCAGCGCCCGAAGCGGGACAGAGAGGAACACTGAAGCTTTCTTT. It encodes CASSARSGTERNTEAFF. The genes are TRBV7-8 and TRBJ1-1, with 7 bases identical to TRBD1. Germline trimming cut 5 bases from V and 1 base from J; bases unmatched to any gene: 13. Per germline, CDR1 SGHVS and CDR2 FQNEAQ. The CDR3 is made up of 17 amino acids.

Ten or more counts support this clonotype. The V and J genes are TRBV9 and TRBJ1-1; 10 nucleotides agree with TRBD1. The CDR3 runs 15 residues. V gave up 0 bases and J gave up 3 bases; unmatched junction bases: 2. Germline CDR1 reads SGDLS; CDR2 reads YYNGEE. The CDR3 region is CASSVVDRGHTEAFF. In DNA form, the CDR3 reads TGTGCCAGCAGCGTAGTCGACAGGGGGCACACTGAAGCTTTCTTT.